This TCR beta chain was sequenced for a study of blood T cell repertoires in COVID-19. Overall study: Acute-phase and convalescent COVID-19 samples originated in the United States, Italy and Spain.

J was trimmed by 6 bases and V by 6 bases; bases with no gene match: 4. Germline V gene sequence: CDR1 LNHDA, CDR2 SQIVND (reference sequence). This CDR3 is built from 12 residues. Libraries were prepared by immunoSEQ multiplex PCR; TCRdb keeps only in-frame clonotypes and omits some of them. The sample lists more than 85,000 clones; about 85% were seen once. This TCR derives from a man in his forties or fifties with active COVID-19. The sequencing sample was made of peripheral blood. The chain uses TRBV19 and TRBJ1-2; TRBD1 aligns across 7 bases. The CDR3 protein is CASRLTGNGYTF. DNA of the CDR3: TGTGCCAGTAGGCTGACAGGGAATGGCTACACCTTC.